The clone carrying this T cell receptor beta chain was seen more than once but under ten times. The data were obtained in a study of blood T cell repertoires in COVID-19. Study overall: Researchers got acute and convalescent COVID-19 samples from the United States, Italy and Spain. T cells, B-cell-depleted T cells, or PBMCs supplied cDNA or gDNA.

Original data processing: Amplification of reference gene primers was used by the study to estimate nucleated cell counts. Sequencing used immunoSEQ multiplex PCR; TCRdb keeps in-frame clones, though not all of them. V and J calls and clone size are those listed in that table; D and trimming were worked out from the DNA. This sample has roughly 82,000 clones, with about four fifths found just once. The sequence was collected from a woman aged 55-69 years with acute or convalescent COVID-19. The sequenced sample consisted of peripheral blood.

The DNA of the CDR3 is TGTGCCAGCGGTTCAGGGCCGAACACTGAAGCTTTCTTT. This codes for CASGSGPNTEAFF. V and J are TRBV12-3 or TRBV12-4 and TRBJ1-1; TRBD1 might be the D (5 bases). V shed 8 bases and J shed 1 base, with 11 bases lying between them. This CDR3 comprises 13 residues.